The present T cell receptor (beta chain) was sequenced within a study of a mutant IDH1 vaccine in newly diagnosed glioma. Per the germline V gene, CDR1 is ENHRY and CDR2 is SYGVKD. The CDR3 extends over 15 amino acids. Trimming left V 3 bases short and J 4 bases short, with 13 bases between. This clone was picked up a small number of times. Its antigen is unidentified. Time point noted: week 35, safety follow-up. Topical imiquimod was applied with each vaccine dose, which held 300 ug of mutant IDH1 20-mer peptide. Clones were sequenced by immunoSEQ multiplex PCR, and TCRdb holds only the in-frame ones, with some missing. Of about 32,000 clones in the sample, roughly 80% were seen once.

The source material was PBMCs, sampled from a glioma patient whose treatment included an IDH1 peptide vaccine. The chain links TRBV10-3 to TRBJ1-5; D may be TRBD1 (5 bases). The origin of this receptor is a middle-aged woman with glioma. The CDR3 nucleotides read TGTGCCATCAGTGAAGTAGAGGGGCCGAATCAGCCCCAGCATTTT. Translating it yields CAISEVEGPNQPQHF.